Each of the 8 T cell receptor beta chains below was sequenced from the same sample in a study of long-term antiretroviral therapy in people with HIV (dated by TCRdb to 2022 to 2024). The immunoSEQ hsTCRB v3.0 assay was used at survey level resolution to sequence the TRB variable region. The table was pulled from immuneACCESS by TCRdb, which kept in-frame rearrangements only. Such tables lose some clones; where checked, under half of the loss comes from unresolved V genes, and the rest has no known cause. The sample table shows tens of thousands of clones, and more than 85% are seen once. 5% to 7% of the sample lies in the top ten. The sample consisted of unsorted PBMCs, taken approximately 6.3 years after starting antiretroviral therapy. The receptor source for this set is a woman aged 40 to 50 with HIV.

The J gene is TRBJ2-7, the V gene TRBV5-6; 8 nucleotides line up with TRBD1. This CDR3 region has 13 residues. Germline lookup yields CDR1 SGHDT and CDR2 YYEEEE. The ends lost 3 bases at V and 5 bases at J; junction bases unmatched: 4. The CDR3 DNA follows: TGTGCCAGCAGCTCCGGACAGGGAGACGAGCAGTACTTC. Its translation is CASSSGQGDEQYF.

The chain recombines TRBV7-2 with TRBJ1-6; tentatively, D is TRBD1 (6 bases). The CDR3 totals 15 residues. Trimming cost V 5 bases and J 11 bases, with 19 bases left between them. The germline CDR1 and CDR2 sequences are SGHTA and FQGNSA. The CDR3 region is CASSPGAGGRAPLHF. The CDR3 coding sequence is TGTGCCAGCAGCCCCGGGGCCGGGGGGCGGGCACCCCTCCACTTT.

This chain joins TRBV7-2 and TRBJ1-2, with 7 bases matching TRBD1. CDR3 size: 13 residues. Germline lookup yields CDR1 SGHTA and CDR2 FQGNSA. The J segment lost 1 base and the V segment lost 4 bases, leaving 0 bases of the junction unmatched. CDR3 region: CASSWDSNYGYTF. The CDR3 region has the DNA TGTGCCAGCAGCTGGGACAGTAACTATGGCTACACCTTC.

The CDR3 spells CASSLDRGNTEAFF. The CDR3 nucleotides are TGCGCCAGCAGCTTGGACAGGGGGAACACTGAAGCTTTCTTT. V and J are TRBV5-1 and TRBJ1-1; 7 bases map to TRBD1. The CDR3 has 14 amino acids. The trim removed 0 bases at V and 1 base at J, leaving 0 bases unmatched. Germline V CDR1 and CDR2: SGHRS, YFSETQ.

This chain uses TRBV4-3 with TRBJ1-5, with D unclear. The germline gives CDR1 LGHNA, CDR2 YSLEER. The length of the CDR3 is 15 residues. V was pared by 4 bases and J by 3 bases, with 13 bases between. As DNA, the CDR3 is TGCGCCAGCAGCCGAGATCTTTTGAACAATCAGCCCCAGCATTTT. Translated, it gives CASSRDLLNNQPQHF.

The gene calls are TRBV19 and TRBJ2-5; 12 nucleotides align to TRBD1. CDR3 length: 17 residues. Trimming at V came to 5 bases and at J to 4 bases, leaving 11 bases not matched to a gene. Germline CDR1 and CDR2: LNHDA and SQIVND (reference sequence). This CDR3 is CASSLSGPGQGAETQYF. CDR3 coding DNA: TGTGCCAGTAGTTTAAGCGGCCCGGGACAGGGGGCAGAGACCCAGTACTTC. Full variable domain (rest looked up from reference TRBV19 and TRBJ2-5): DGGITQSPKYLFRKEGQNVTLSCEQNLNHDAMYWYRQDPGQGLRLIYYSQIVNDFQKGDIAEGYSVSREKKESFPLTVTSAQKNPTAFYLCASSLSGPGQGAETQYFGPGTRLLVL.

The J gene is TRBJ2-5, the V gene TRBV30; 7 bases line up with TRBD2. Per the germline V gene, CDR1 is GTSNPN and CDR2 is SVGIG (reference sequence). This CDR3 has 13 amino acids. V shed 1 base and J 5 bases; nucleotides not matched to a gene: 4. The CDR3 here is CAWSGMGGETQYF. The DNA of the CDR3 is TGTGCCTGGAGTGGCATGGGGGGGGAGACCCAGTACTTC.

This chain uses TRBV11-2 with TRBJ1-1; no reliable D call. The CDR3 runs 13 residues. V was shortened by 1 base and J by 6 bases, with 9 bases between the two germline ends. The germline V gene has CDR1 SGHAT and CDR2 FQNNGV. CDR3 loop: CASSLVEGAEAFF. DNA of the CDR3: TGTGCCAGCAGCTTAGTTGAGGGCGCTGAAGCTTTCTTT.